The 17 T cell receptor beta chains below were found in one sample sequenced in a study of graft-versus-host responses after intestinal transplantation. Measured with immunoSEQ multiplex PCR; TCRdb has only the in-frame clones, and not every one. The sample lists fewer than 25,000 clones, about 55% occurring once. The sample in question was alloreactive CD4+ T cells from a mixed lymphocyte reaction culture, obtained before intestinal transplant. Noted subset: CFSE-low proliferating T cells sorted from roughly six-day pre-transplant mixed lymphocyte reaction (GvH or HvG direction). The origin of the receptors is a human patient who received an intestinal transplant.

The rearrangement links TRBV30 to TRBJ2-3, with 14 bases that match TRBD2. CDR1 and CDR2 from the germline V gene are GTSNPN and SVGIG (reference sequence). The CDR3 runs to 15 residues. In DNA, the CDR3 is TGTGCTACTACCGCTGGACTAGCGGGAGGAGATACGCAGTATTTT. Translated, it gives CATTAGLAGGDTQYF.

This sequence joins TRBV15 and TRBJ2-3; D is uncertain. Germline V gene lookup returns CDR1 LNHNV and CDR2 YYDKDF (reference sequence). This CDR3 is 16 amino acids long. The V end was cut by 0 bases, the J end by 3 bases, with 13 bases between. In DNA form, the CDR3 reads TGTGCCACCAGCAGAGATGCTCCTAGGTTAACAGATACGCAGTATTTT. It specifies CATSRDAPRLTDTQYF.

Here the CDR3 reads CASSSPRQGGNYGYTF. Written as DNA, the CDR3 is TGTGCCAGCAGCTCGCCTCGACAGGGAGGCAACTATGGCTACACCTTC. The chain couples TRBV7-2 to TRBJ1-2, with TRBD1 matching 7 bases. V shed 4 bases, J shed 2 bases, and the junction held 10 bases outside the gene matches. The germline V gene has CDR1 SGHTA and CDR2 FQGNSA. There are 16 residues in the CDR3.

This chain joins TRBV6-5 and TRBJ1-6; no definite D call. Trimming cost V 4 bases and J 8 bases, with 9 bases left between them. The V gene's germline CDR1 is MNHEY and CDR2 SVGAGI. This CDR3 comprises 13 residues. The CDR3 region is CASSWVGDSPLHF. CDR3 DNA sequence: TGTGCCAGCAGTTGGGTAGGAGATTCACCCCTCCACTTT.

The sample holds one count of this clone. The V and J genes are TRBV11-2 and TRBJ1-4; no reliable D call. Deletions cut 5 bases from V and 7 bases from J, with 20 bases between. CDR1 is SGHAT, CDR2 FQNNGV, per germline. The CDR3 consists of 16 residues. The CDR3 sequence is CASSARGRAWSEKLFF. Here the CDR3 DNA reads TGTGCCAGCAGCGCCCGCGGGAGGGCCTGGAGTGAAAAACTGTTTTTT.

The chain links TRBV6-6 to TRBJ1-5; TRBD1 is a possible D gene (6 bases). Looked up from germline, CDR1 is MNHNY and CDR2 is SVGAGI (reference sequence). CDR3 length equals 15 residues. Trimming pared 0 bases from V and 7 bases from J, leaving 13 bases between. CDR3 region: CASSYSGGGLQPQHF. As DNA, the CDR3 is TGTGCCAGCAGTTACTCGGGAGGGGGGTTACAGCCCCAGCATTTT.

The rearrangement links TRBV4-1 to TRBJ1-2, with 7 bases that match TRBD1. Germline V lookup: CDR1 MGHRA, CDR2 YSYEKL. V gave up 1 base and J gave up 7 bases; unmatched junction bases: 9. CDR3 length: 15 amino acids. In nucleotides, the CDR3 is TGCGCCAGCAGCCAAGTTGCTTTACAGGGGCCTGGCTACACCTTC. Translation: CASSQVALQGPGYTF.

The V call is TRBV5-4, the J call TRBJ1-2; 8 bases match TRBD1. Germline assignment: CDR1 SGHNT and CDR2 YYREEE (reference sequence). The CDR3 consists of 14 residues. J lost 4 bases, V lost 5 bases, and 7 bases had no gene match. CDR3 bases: TGTGCCAGCAGTTCGACAGGGGTGATCTATGGCTACACCTTC. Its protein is CASSSTGVIYGYTF.

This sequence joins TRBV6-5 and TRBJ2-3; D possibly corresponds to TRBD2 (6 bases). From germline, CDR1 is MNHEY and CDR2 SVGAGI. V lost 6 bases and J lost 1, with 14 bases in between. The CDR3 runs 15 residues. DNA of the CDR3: TGTGCCAGCAGCTTTCTGGGGGGTGGCACAGATACGCAGTATTTT. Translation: CASSFLGGGTDTQYF.

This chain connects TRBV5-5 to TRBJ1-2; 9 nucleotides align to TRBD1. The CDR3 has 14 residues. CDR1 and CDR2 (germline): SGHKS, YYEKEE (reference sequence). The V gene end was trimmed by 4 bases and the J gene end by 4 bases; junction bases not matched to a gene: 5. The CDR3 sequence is CASSNVQGAYGYTF. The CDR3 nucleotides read TGTGCCAGCAGCAATGTACAGGGGGCCTATGGCTACACCTTC. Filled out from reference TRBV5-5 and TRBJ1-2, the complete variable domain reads DAGVTQSPTHLIKTRGQQVTLRCSPISGHKSVSWYQQVLGQGPQFIFQYYEKEERGRGNFPDRFSARQFPNYSSELNVNALLLGDSALYLCASSNVQGAYGYTFGSGTRLTVV.

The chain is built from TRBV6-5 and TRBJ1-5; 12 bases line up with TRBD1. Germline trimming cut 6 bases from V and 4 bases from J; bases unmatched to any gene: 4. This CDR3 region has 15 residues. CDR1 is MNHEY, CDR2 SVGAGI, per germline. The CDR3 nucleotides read TGTGCCAGCAGCCGGGACAGGGGGCGGAATCAGCCCCAGCATTTT. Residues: CASSRDRGRNQPQHF.

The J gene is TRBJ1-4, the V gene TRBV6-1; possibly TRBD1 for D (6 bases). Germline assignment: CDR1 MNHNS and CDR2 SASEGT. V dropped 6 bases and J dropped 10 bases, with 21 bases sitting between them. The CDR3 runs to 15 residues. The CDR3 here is CASSKTGHKYGKLFF. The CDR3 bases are TGTGCCAGCAGCAAAACGGGACACAAGTACGGAAAACTGTTTTTT.

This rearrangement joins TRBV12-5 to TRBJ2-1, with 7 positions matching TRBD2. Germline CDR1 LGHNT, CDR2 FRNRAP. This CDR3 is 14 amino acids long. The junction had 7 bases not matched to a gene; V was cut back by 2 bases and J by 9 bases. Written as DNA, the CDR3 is TGTGCTAGTGGTTTGTCAGCGGGACTACGTGAGCAGTTCTTC. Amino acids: CASGLSAGLREQFF. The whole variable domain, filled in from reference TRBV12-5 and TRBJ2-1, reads DARVTQTPRHKVTEMGQEVTMRCQPILGHNTVFWYRQTMMQGLELLAYFRNRAPLDDSGMPKDRFSAEMPDATLATLKIQPSEPRDSAVYFCASGLSAGLREQFFGPGTRLTVL.

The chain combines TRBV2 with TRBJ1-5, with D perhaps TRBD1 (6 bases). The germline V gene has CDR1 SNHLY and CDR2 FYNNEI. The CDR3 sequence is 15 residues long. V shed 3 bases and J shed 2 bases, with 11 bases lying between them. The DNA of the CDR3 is TGTGCCAGCAGTGATGGGGGCTTGGGCAATCAGCCCCAGCATTTT. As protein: CASSDGGLGNQPQHF.

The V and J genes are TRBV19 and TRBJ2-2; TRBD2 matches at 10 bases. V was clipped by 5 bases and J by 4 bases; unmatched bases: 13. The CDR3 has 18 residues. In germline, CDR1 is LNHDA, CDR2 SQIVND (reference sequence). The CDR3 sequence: CASSLFPPGTSATGELFF. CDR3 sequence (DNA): TGTGCCAGTAGTTTGTTTCCTCCCGGGACTAGCGCCACCGGGGAGCTGTTTTTT. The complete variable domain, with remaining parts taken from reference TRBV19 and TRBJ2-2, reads DGGITQSPKYLFRKEGQNVTLSCEQNLNHDAMYWYRQDPGQGLRLIYYSQIVNDFQKGDIAEGYSVSREKKESFPLTVTSAQKNPTAFYLCASSLFPPGTSATGELFFGEGSRLTVL.

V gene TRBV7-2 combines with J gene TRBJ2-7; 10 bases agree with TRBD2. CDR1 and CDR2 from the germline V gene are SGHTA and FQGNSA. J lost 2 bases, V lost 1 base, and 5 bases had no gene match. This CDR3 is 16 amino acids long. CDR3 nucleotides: TGTGCCAGCAGCTTAGGTCTAGCGGGGGTCCCCTACGAGCAGTACTTC. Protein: CASSLGLAGVPYEQYF.

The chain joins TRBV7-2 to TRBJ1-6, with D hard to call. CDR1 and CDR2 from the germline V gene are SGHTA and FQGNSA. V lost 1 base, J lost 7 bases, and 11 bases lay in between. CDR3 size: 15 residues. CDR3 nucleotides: TGTGCCAGCAGCTTAGTACTGTTAAAGAATTCACCCCTCCACTTT. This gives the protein CASSLVLLKNSPLHF.